The rows below give T cell receptor beta chains drawn from one sample of a study of T-cell reconstitution after alpha-beta-depleted transplantation in children. TCRdb redid the calling of the PCR reads with MiXCR, one entry per CDR3 protein. The sample yields about 830,000 distinct CDR3 sequences, 15% to 20% seen once. Sequenced material: PBMCs, mostly from graft donor cells, taken 360 days after TCRalphabeta/CD19-depleted stem cell transplant. The receptors were sampled from a male patient younger than 18 who had a stem cell transplant for acute lymphoblastic leukemia, so the T cells may come from the graft donor. CDR3s include the opening cysteine and the closing phenylalanine or tryptophan. The D gene is left open where the match is weak. The size of a clone is reported for some rows only, either as once, few or many, or as a class for expanded clones.

>NA|TRBV2|few|TRBJ2-6
CASATVRAAYGANVLTF
TGTGCCAGCGCGACCGTGAGGGCCGCCTACGGGGCCAACGTCCTGACTTTC
>TRBD1|TRBV20-1|many|TRBJ2-1
CSARVGTGPYNEQFF
TGCAGTGCTAGGGTGGGGACAGGCCCATACAATGAGCAGTTCTTC
>TRBD2|TRBV5-1|few|TRBJ2-3
CASSLATSDTDTQYF
TGCGCCAGCAGCTTGGCGACTAGCGACACAGATACGCAGTATTTT
>NA|TRBV12-3/TRBV12-4|NA|TRBJ2-3
CASSSSHGSTDTQYF
TGTGCCAGCAGTTCCTCACACGGGAGCACAGATACGCAGTATTTT
>TRBD2|TRBV5-1|NA|TRBJ2-7
CASRKGLAGEAYEQYF
TGCGCCAGCAGAAAAGGGCTAGCGGGAGAAGCATACGAGCAGTACTTC
>NA|TRBV7-8|NA|TRBJ2-7
CASSFERSIEQYF
TGTGCCAGCAGCTTCGAGAGGAGTATCGAGCAGTACTTC
>TRBD2|TRBV4-2|few|TRBJ2-5
CASSQAHLAGEETQYF
TGTGCCAGCAGCCAGGCTCACCTAGCGGGAGAAGAGACCCAGTACTTC
>TRBD1|TRBV2|NA|TRBJ2-7
CAGTGGPSYEQCF
TGTGCCGGGACAGGGGGGCCCTCCTACGAGCAGTGCTTC
>TRBD1|TRBV7-9|NA|TRBJ1-1
CASKPRGTGNTEAFF
TGTGCCAGCAAGCCAAGAGGGACAGGGAACACTGAAGCTTTCTTT
>TRBD1|TRBV25-1|NA|TRBJ1-2
CASSDLRQGFGGYTF
TGTGCCAGCAGTGACCTTCGACAGGGCTTTGGTGGCTACACCTTC
>NA|TRBV7-9|few|TRBJ2-7
CASSFGTQFSYEQYF
TGTGCCAGCAGCTTCGGGACTCAATTCTCCTACGAGCAGTACTTC
>NA|TRBV6-1|NA|TRBJ2-7
CAQRGGRSYEQYF
TGTGCCCAAAGAGGAGGGAGGTCCTACGAGCAGTACTTC
>TRBD2|TRBV9|NA|TRBJ2-3
CASRRSGIITDTQYF
TGTGCCAGCCGCCGGAGCGGGATTATCACAGATACGCAGTATTTT
>NA|TRBV12-3/TRBV12-4|many|TRBJ2-7
CASSLVHRGGTYEQYF
TGTGCCAGCAGTTTAGTCCACAGGGGGGGAACCTACGAGCAGTACTTC
>TRBD1|TRBV20-1|NA|TRBJ2-2
CSADRDTGELFF
TGCAGTGCCGACAGGGACACCGGGGAGCTGTTTTTT